The 25 T cell receptor beta chains below come from one sample, sequenced in a study of identical twins. TCRdb passed the 5' RACE reads through MiXCR, listing each CDR3 protein once. The repertoire includes around 670,000 distinct CDR3 sequences, approximately 6% of them detected once, and 1.5% to 2% sits in the top ten. Sequencing was carried out using naive T cells sorted from blood. All receptors derive from a man between 18 and 35 years old in good health.

This clonotype has just a few counts. This rearrangement joins TRBV11-2 to TRBJ2-5; weak D call: TRBD1 (6 bases). Per the germline V gene, CDR1 is SGHAT and CDR2 is FQNNGV. Deletions cut 1 base from V and 3 bases from J, with 12 bases between. This CDR3 spans 15 amino acids. CDR3 in amino acids: CASSLAGTYKETQYF. The DNA for the CDR3 is TGTGCCAGCAGCTTAGCCGGGACATACAAAGAGACCCAGTACTTC.

This clonotype was counted ten times or more. V usage is TRBV29-1 and J usage is TRBJ2-1, with 11 bases identical to TRBD1. Unmatched junction bases numbered 10, after V lost 5 bases and J lost 7 bases. There are 15 residues in the CDR3. The germline CDR1 and CDR2 sequences are SQVTM and ANQGSEA. The DNA for the CDR3 is TGCAGCGTTCCTGATTCCGGGACAGGGGGAAATGAGCAGTTCTTC. It translates to CSVPDSGTGGNEQFF.

In this sample, this clonotype turned up a few times. In DNA form, the CDR3 reads TGCGCCAGCAGCTTGGACAGAGCCAATGGGGCCAACGTCCTGACTTTC. Encoded protein: CASSLDRANGANVLTF. The chain couples TRBV5-1 to TRBJ2-6; D is unresolved. V lost 0 bases, J lost 3 bases, and 10 bases lay in between. This CDR3 spans 16 amino acids. The V gene's germline CDR1 is SGHRS and CDR2 YFSETQ. Based on the CDR3 plus reference TRBV5-1 and TRBJ2-6, the full variable domain is KAGVTQTPRYLIKTRGQQVTLSCSPISGHRSVSWYQQTPGQGLQFLFEYFSETQRNKGNFPGRFSGRQFSNSRSEMNVSTLELGDSALYLCASSLDRANGANVLTFGAGSRLTVL.

This clonotype was counted ten times or more. V usage is TRBV6-2 or TRBV6-3 and J usage is TRBJ2-7; TRBD1 might be the D (6 bases). CDR1 MNHEY and CDR2 SVGEGT come from the germline V gene. The V end lost 2 bases, the J end lost 0 bases, and 11 bases lay between the germline ends. The CDR3 is made up of 15 amino acids. Here the CDR3 reads CASSYQTGSSYEQYF. In DNA form, the CDR3 reads TGTGCCAGCAGTTACCAGACAGGAAGCTCCTACGAGCAGTACTTC.

Only a few counts were recorded for this clonotype. V is TRBV20-1 and J is TRBJ2-5; possible D gene TRBD1, 6 bases. The CDR3 extends over 15 amino acids. Trimming took 2 bases from V and 7 from J, leaving 20 bases between them. CDR1 and CDR2 from the germline V gene are DFQATT and SNEGSKA (reference sequence). CDR3 sequence reads: CSARPSTGPPVTQYF. CDR3 coding DNA: TGCAGTGCTAGACCAAGTACAGGGCCCCCAGTGACCCAGTACTTC.

In this sample, this clonotype turned up many times. This chain links TRBV7-9 with TRBJ2-1, with 8 bases fitting TRBD2. The length of the CDR3 is 15 residues. Germline V gives CDR1 SEHNR, CDR2 FQNEAQ (reference sequence). V was pared by 5 bases and J by 2 bases, with 5 bases of the junction left unmatched. CDR3 in amino acids: CASSIYSGTYNEQFF. The DNA of the CDR3 is TGTGCCAGCAGCATATATAGCGGGACCTACAATGAGCAGTTCTTC.

The rearrangement uses TRBV5-6 and TRBJ1-3, with D perhaps matching TRBD1 (5 bases). The CDR3 spans 17 residues. Germline CDR1 reads SGHDT; CDR2 reads YYEEEE. V shed 6 bases and J shed 1 base, with 20 bases lying between them. For the CDR3, the DNA is TGTGCCAGCACCGGTTACAGAGGGGTCCTTTCTGGAAACACCATATATTTT. Translated, it gives CASTGYRGVLSGNTIYF.

In its sample, this clonotype was seen many times. The J gene is TRBJ1-2, the V gene TRBV4-3; D call uncertain. Germline CDR1 LGHNA, CDR2 YSLEER. This CDR3 is 15 amino acids long. With 1 base removed from V and 2 bases from J, the gap between germline ends came to 11 bases. The CDR3 DNA reads TGCGCCAGCAGCCAAGGGCCTGGACGGAACTATGGCTACACCTTC. Encoded protein: CASSQGPGRNYGYTF.

This clonotype was picked up many times. This chain connects TRBV12-3 or TRBV12-4 to TRBJ2-2, with D possibly being TRBD2 (6 bases). V shed 3 bases and J shed 7 bases, with 18 bases lying between them. The CDR3 runs to 16 residues. The CDR3, as DNA: TGTGCCAGCAGTTTCAGGGCTAGCGACTGGGGCGGGGAGCTGTTTTTT. It translates to CASSFRASDWGGELFF.

This clonotype has a count of ten or more. The CDR3 is CSVSRLAGKGETQYF. The CDR3 coding sequence is TGCAGTGTATCAAGGCTAGCGGGAAAGGGAGAGACCCAGTACTTC. The rearrangement uses TRBV20-1 and TRBJ2-5; 9 bases match TRBD2. This CDR3 spans 15 amino acids. In germline, CDR1 is DFQATT, CDR2 SNEGSKA (reference sequence). The trim removed 7 bases at V and 4 bases at J, leaving 13 bases unmatched.

This clonotype came up many times. The chain uses TRBV20-1 and TRBJ2-7, with D possibly being TRBD2 (5 bases). The length of the CDR3 is 13 residues. Trimming shortened V by 5 bases and J by 5 bases, and 16 bases separated the two germline ends. CDR1 and CDR2 (germline): DFQATT, SNEGSKA (reference sequence). The CDR3 here is CSARTGNLNEQYF. CDR3 in DNA: TGCAGTGCTCGTACCGGGAATTTAAACGAGCAGTACTTC.

This chain uses TRBV11-2 with TRBJ2-1; tentatively, D is TRBD2 (6 bases). Germline assignment: CDR1 SGHAT and CDR2 FQNNGV. Trimming stripped 1 base from V and 3 bases from J, with 10 bases between. The CDR3 length is 15 residues. This CDR3 is CASSLAGVIYNEQFF. In nucleotides, the CDR3 is TGTGCCAGCAGCTTAGCGGGAGTTATCTACAATGAGCAGTTCTTC.

The V gene is TRBV6-2 or TRBV6-3, the J gene TRBJ2-2; TRBD1 is a possible D gene (6 bases). CDR3 size: 17 residues. Per the germline V gene, CDR1 is MNHEY and CDR2 is SVGEGT. The V end lost 5 bases, the J end lost 6 bases, and 22 bases lay between the germline ends. CDR3 region: CASSTTAVQGASGELFF. The CDR3 coding sequence is TGTGCCAGCAGTACAACCGCTGTACAGGGTGCCTCCGGGGAGCTGTTTTTT.

The rearrangement uses TRBV5-1 and TRBJ2-2; no firm D call. Per germline, CDR1 SGHRS and CDR2 YFSETQ. V lost 0 bases to trimming and J lost 4 bases, with 13 bases between them. The CDR3 is 16 residues long. The CDR3 nucleotides are TGCGCCAGCAGCTTGGTCGTAGTGGGCAGCACCGGGGAGCTGTTTTTT. As protein: CASSLVVVGSTGELFF.

The chain links TRBV7-6 to TRBJ2-1, with 10 bases fitting TRBD1. CDR3 length: 14 amino acids. Losses at the gene ends were 4 bases for V and 9 bases for J; bases not matched to a gene: 6. Germline V CDR1 and CDR2: SGHVS, FNYEAQ. The CDR3 reads CASSSPDRGPEQFF. The CDR3 DNA reads as TGTGCCAGCAGCTCCCCAGACAGGGGGCCTGAGCAGTTCTTC.

This clonotype showed up just a few times. This chain links TRBV7-2 with TRBJ2-6; D not resolved. Trimming removed 1 base from V and 0 bases from J, with 7 bases in between. This CDR3 region has 16 residues. CDR1 and CDR2 (germline): SGHTA, FQGNSA. CDR3: CASSLEGASGANVLTF. The DNA of the CDR3 is TGTGCCAGCAGCTTAGAGGGCGCCTCTGGGGCCAACGTCCTGACTTTC.

This clonotype showed up just a few times. The chain uses TRBV30 and TRBJ2-2; 10 bases align to TRBD2. Germline CDR1 GTSNPN, CDR2 SVGIG (reference sequence). The CDR3 has 14 amino acids. With 1 base clipped from V and 6 bases from J, the junction kept 2 bases outside the gene matches. CDR3 DNA: TGTGCCTGGAGTGCTCTAGCGGGGGCCGGGGAGCTGTTTTTT. The encoded protein is CAWSALAGAGELFF.

This clonotype was seen a few times. V is TRBV29-1 and J is TRBJ2-3, with unresolved D. Germline V gives CDR1 SQVTM, CDR2 ANQGSEA. This CDR3 is 11 amino acids long. V lost 1 base and J 4 bases, leaving 3 bases between the germline ends. The CDR3 loop is CSVEGADTQYF. The DNA of the CDR3 is TGCAGCGTTGAAGGAGCAGATACGCAGTATTTT.

This clonotype was picked up many times. The chain couples TRBV7-2 to TRBJ2-1; 9 bases are shared with TRBD1. The ends lost 5 bases at V and 5 bases at J; junction bases unmatched: 7. Per germline, CDR1 SGHTA and CDR2 FQGNSA. The CDR3 extends over 15 amino acids. This chain's CDR3 is CASSTGQGTNNEQFF. CDR3 nucleotide sequence: TGTGCCAGCAGCACAGGACAGGGGACCAACAATGAGCAGTTCTTC.

This clonotype was found many times. The chain has TRBV9 and TRBJ2-3, with 11 bases lining up with TRBD2. The germline V gene encodes CDR1 SGDLS and CDR2 YYNGEE. CDR3 size: 16 residues. The ends lost 4 bases at V and 2 bases at J; junction bases unmatched: 6. The CDR3 bases are TGTGCCAGCAGCCCCGGACTAGCGGGCTACACAGATACGCAGTATTTT. Translated, it gives CASSPGLAGYTDTQYF.

This clonotype was detected many times. The chain joins TRBV5-1 to TRBJ1-1; weak D call: TRBD1 (6 bases). Trimming removed 3 bases at V and 3 bases at J, with 9 bases between. There are 13 residues in the CDR3. Germline CDR1 SGHRS, CDR2 YFSETQ. CDR3 DNA: TGCGCCAGCAGCTGGGGGGCTGACACTGAAGCTTTCTTT. Translation: CASSWGADTEAFF.

The chain joins TRBV5-1 to TRBJ2-1; TRBD1 matches at 7 bases. Germline-derived CDR1 and CDR2 are SGHRS and YFSETQ. The CDR3 has 17 residues. Trimming cost V 0 bases and J 4 bases; bases outside gene matches: 10. CDR3 DNA sequence: TGCGCCAGCAGCTTGGAAGGGGGACAGCAGTTGTACAATGAGCAGTTCTTC. Protein product: CASSLEGGQQLYNEQFF. The full variable domain, in which reference TRBV5-1 and TRBJ2-1 provide the parts outside the CDR3, is KAGVTQTPRYLIKTRGQQVTLSCSPISGHRSVSWYQQTPGQGLQFLFEYFSETQRNKGNFPGRFSGRQFSNSRSEMNVSTLELGDSALYLCASSLEGGQQLYNEQFFGPGTRLTVL.

This clonotype was seen at least ten times. One junction end disagrees with the germline gene, perhaps due to a read error. The chain links TRBV12-3 or TRBV12-4 to TRBJ2-1; D possibly matches TRBD1 or TRBD2 (5 bases each). The CDR3 spans 14 residues. The CDR3 nucleotides are TGTGCCAGCACTTTAGGGGACGGTTACAATGAGCAGTTCTTC. Its protein product is CASTLGDGYNEQFF.

This clonotype was detected only a few times. The chain uses TRBV6-2 or TRBV6-3 and TRBJ1-5; 7 bases match TRBD1. The CDR3 is 14 residues long. CDR1 and CDR2 (germline): MNHEY, SVGEGT. The V gene end was trimmed by 7 bases and the J gene end by 1 base; junction bases not matched to a gene: 4. CDR3 amino acids: CASKGGWSNQPQHF. The CDR3 DNA sequence: TGTGCCAGCAAAGGGGGCTGGAGCAATCAGCCCCAGCATTTT.

This clonotype was seen repeatedly, ten times or more. This chain joins TRBV12-3 or TRBV12-4 and TRBJ2-2; 9 nucleotides align to TRBD2. This CDR3 comprises 15 residues. Trimming took 6 bases from V and 6 from J; bases not matched to a gene: 8. CDR3 in DNA: TGTGCCAGCAGCCCACTAGCGGGTCCAGCCGGGGAGCTGTTTTTT. Its translation is CASSPLAGPAGELFF.